This T cell receptor beta chain originates from a study of cytomegalovirus exposure and HLA in healthy donors. Broader study findings: The later analysis indicated that the majority of CMV-associated TCR beta chains appeared HLA-restricted. The only immune exposure information that was available was CMV serostatus. Some TCR beta chains (about 170 of them) were listed as cytomegalovirus-associated. Prior analysis indicated that the majority of TCR beta V segments exhibited productivity approximately 87% or approximately 30% of the time.

In the PCR, 60 Vbeta and 13 Jbeta primers were used. The table came from immunoSEQ multiplex PCR; TCRdb's copy has only in-frame clones and leaves some out. The sample includes 110,000 or so clones, 74% seen only once; the top ten take 11%. Regarding this clone: What it binds is unknown.

Trimming cost V 3 bases and J 6 bases; bases outside gene matches: 4. Germline V gene lookup returns CDR1 SGDLS and CDR2 YYNGEE. The CDR3 totals 14 residues. The sequence was obtained from a woman between 45 and 60 years old in good health and CMV-seropositive. The rearrangement joins TRBV9 to TRBJ2-2, with 8 bases matching TRBD1. What was sequenced was PBMCs. CDR3 sequence reads: CASSARQGPGELFF. The CDR3 DNA reads as TGTGCCAGCAGCGCCCGACAGGGGCCCGGGGAGCTGTTTTTT.